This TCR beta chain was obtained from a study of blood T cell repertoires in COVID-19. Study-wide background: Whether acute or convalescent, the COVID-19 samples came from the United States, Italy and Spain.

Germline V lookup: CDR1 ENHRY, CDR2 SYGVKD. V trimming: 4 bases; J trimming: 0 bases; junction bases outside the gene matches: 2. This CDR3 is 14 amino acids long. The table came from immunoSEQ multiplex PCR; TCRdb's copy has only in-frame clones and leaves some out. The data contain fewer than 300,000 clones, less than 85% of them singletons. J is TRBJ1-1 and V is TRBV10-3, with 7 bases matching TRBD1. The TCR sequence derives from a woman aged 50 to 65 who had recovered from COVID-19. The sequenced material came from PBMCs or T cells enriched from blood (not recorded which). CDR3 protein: CAISGTGMNTEAFF. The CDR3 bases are TGTGCCATCAGTGGGACAGGAATGAACACTGAAGCTTTCTTT.